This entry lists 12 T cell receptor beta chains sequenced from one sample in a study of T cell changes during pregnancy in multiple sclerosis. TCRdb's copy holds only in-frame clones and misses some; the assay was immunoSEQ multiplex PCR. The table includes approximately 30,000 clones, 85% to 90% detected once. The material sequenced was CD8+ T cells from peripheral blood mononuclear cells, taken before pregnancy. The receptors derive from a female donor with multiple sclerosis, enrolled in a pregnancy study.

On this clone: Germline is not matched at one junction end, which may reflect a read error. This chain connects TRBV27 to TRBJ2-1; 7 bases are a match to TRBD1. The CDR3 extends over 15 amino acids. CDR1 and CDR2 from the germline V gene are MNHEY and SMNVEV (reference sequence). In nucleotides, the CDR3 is TGTGCCAGTAGTTTCGTAGGGGGCGCCCACAATGAGCAGTTCTTC. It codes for CASSFVGGAHNEQFF.

The CDR3 reads CAWSVGEAGELFF. CDR3 bases: TGTGCCTGGAGTGTAGGGGAGGCCGGGGAGCTGTTTTTT. This sequence joins TRBV30 and TRBJ2-2; weak D call: TRBD2 (6 bases). The CDR3 runs 13 residues. Trimming removed 0 bases from V and 6 bases from J, with 8 bases in between. Germline V gene sequence: CDR1 GTSNPN, CDR2 SVGIG (reference sequence).

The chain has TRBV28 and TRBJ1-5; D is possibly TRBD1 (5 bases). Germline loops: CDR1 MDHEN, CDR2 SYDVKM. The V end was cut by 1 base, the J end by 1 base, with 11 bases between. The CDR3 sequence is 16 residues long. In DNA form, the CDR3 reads TGTGCCAGCAGTTTATATCCACAGGCAAGCAATCAGCCCCAGCATTTT. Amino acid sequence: CASSLYPQASNQPQHF.

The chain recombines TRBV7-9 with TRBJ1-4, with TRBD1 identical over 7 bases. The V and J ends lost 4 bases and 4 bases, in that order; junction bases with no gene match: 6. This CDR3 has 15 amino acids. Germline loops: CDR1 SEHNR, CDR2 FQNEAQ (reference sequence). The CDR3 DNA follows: TGTGCCAGCAGCTCGGGACAGTCCCGTAATGAAAAACTGTTTTTT. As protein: CASSSGQSRNEKLFF.

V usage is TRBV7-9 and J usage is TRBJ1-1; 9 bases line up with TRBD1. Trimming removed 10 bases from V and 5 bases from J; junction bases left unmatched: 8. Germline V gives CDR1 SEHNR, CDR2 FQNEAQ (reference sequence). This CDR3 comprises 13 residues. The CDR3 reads CATPDRGKTEAFF. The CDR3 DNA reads TGTGCCACCCCGGACAGGGGAAAAACTGAAGCTTTCTTT.

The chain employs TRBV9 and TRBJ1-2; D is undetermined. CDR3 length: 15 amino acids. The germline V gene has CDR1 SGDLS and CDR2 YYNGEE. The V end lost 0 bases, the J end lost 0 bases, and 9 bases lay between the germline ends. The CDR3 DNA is TGTGCCAGCAGCGTAGGAGCTATCACTAACTATGGCTACACCTTC. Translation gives CASSVGAITNYGYTF. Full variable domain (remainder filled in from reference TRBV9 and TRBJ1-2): DSGVTQTPKHLITATGQRVTLRCSPRSGDLSVYWYQQSLDQGLQFLIQYYNGEERAKGNILERFSAQQFPDLHSELNLSSLELGDSALYFCASSVGAITNYGYTFGSGTRLTVV.

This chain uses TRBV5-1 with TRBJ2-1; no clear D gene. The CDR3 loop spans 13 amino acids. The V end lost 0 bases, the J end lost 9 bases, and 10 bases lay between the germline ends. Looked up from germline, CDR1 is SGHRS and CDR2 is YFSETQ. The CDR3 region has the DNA TGCGCCAGCAGCTTGGTGTCCTTCGGTGAGCAGTTCTTC. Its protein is CASSLVSFGEQFF.

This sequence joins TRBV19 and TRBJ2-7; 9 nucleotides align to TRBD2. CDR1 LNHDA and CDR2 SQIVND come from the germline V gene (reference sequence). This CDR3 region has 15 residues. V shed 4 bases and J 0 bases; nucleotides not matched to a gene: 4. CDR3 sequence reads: CASSTGLASSYEQYF. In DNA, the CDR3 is TGTGCCAGTAGTACGGGACTAGCTAGCTCCTACGAGCAGTACTTC.

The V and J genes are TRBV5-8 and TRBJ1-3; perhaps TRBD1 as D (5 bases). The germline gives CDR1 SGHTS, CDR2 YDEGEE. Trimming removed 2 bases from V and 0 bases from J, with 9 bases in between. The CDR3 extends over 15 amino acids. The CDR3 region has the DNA TGTGCCAGCAGCTTCGGAGGGGACTCTGGAAACACCATATATTTT. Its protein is CASSFGGDSGNTIYF.

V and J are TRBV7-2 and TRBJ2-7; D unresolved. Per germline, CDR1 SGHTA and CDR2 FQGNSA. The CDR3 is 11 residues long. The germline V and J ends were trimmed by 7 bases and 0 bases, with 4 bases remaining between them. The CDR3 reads CASTGSYEQYF. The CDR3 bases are TGTGCCAGCACAGGCTCCTACGAGCAGTACTTC.

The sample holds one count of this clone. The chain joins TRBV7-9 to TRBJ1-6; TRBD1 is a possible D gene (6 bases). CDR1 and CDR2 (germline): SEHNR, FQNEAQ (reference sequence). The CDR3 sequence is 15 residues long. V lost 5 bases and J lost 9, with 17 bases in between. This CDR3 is CASSGPGESGSPLHF. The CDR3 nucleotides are TGTGCCAGCAGCGGACCAGGGGAATCAGGTTCACCCCTCCACTTT.

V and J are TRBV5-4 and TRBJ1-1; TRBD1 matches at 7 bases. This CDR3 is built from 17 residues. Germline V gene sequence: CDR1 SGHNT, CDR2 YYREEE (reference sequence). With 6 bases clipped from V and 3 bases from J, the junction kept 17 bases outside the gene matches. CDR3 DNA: TGTGCCAGCAACGACAGGGTGAAGGGTGCCTATGACACTGAAGCTTTCTTT. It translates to CASNDRVKGAYDTEAFF.